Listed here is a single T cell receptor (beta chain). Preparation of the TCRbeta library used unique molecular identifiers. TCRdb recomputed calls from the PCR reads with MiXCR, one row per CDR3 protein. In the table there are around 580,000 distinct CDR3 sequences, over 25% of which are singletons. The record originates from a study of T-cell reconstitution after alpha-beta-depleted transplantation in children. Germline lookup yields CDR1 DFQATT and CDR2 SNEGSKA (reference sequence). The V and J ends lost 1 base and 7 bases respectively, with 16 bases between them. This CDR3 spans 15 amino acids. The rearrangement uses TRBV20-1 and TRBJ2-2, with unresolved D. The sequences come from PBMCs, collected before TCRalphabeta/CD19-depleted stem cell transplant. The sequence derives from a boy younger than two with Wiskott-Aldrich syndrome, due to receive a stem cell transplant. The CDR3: CSARGRPRQIGELFF. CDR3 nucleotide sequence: TGCAGTGCTAGAGGAAGGCCTCGGCAAATCGGGGAGCTGTTTTTT.